A selection of T cell receptor beta chains follows, all from one sample in a study of T cell responses to AZD1222 COVID-19 vaccine. TCRdb keeps only in-frame clones here, not all; method: immunoSEQ multiplex PCR. The profile shows around 110,000 clones, around 90% of them singletons. The sample consisted of peripheral blood, taken on day 0 of AZD1222 vaccination. The receptors come from an adult in good health. Each CDR3 is given with its conserved first and last residue. A D gene is named only where the DNA matches it firmly. Not every row has a clone size; where given, it reads once, few, many or a size class.

TRBV28,-,once,TRBJ1-2,CASSLQGGGYTF,TGTGCCAGCAGCCTCCAGGGAGGAGGCTACACCTTC
TRBV7-2,TRBD2,-,TRBJ2-1,CASSLAGPYNEQFF,TGTGCCAGCAGTTTAGCGGGGCCCTACAATGAGCAGTTCTTC
TRBV5-5,TRBD2,-,TRBJ2-1,CASRPRSGTSGTSDEQFF,TGTGCCAGCAGGCCCCGCTCCGGGACTAGCGGGACTAGTGATGAGCAGTTCTTC
TRBV5-5,-,-,TRBJ2-7,CASSPAWGGGNKQYF,TGTGCCAGCAGCCCGGCATGGGGAGGGGGGAACAAGCAGTACTTC
TRBV7-9,-,-,TRBJ1-5,CASSFQGADQPQHF,TGTGCCAGCAGCTTTCAGGGAGCGGATCAGCCCCAGCATTTT
TRBV19,TRBD1,-,TRBJ1-2,CATQQGARGYTF,TGTGCCACCCAGCAGGGGGCGAGAGGCTACACCTTC
TRBV7-3,TRBD1,-,TRBJ2-5,CASSSGQSETQYF,TGTGCCAGCAGCTCGGGACAGTCGGAGACCCAGTACTTC
TRBV3-1/TRBV3-2,TRBD1,-,TRBJ2-2,CASSQEDSDRGTLRSAGELFF,TGTGCCAGCAGCCAAGAGGATAGTGACAGGGGCACCTTACGCTCTGCCGGGGAGCTGTTTTTT
TRBV7-3,-,-,TRBJ2-7,CASSLEQVNITYEQYF,TGTGCCAGCAGCTTAGAACAGGTAAATATAACCTACGAGCAGTACTTC
TRBV7-9,-,once,TRBJ1-2,CASSLGDNYGYTF,TGTGCCAGCAGCTTAGGGGACAACTATGGCTACACCTTC
TRBV5-1,TRBD1,-,TRBJ2-3,CASSPGQGAYTQYF,TGCGCCAGCAGCCCGGGACAGGGGGCATATACGCAGTATTTT
TRBV19,-,-,TRBJ1-1,CASSIDRDTEAFF,TGTGCCAGTAGTATAGACAGGGATACTGAAGCTTTCTTT
TRBV27,TRBD1,-,TRBJ2-7,CASSLKDRGSYEQYF,TGTGCCAGCAGTTTAAAGGACAGGGGTTCCTACGAGCAGTACTTC
TRBV14,-,-,TRBJ1-1,CASSPIHTNTEAFF,TGTGCCAGCAGCCCGATACACACAAACACTGAAGCTTTCTTT
TRBV4-3,-,-,TRBJ2-1,CASSREQVTYNEQFF,TGCGCCAGCAGCCGAGAACAGGTTACCTACAATGAGCAGTTCTTC
TRBV6-2/TRBV6-3,TRBD1,-,TRBJ1-5,CASSYEAGGGQPQHF,TGTGCCAGCAGTTATGAGGCAGGGGGCGGGCAGCCCCAGCATTTT
TRBV12-5,-,-,TRBJ2-1,CASGDAGKNYNEQFF,TGTGCTAGTGGTGACGCGGGGAAGAACTACAATGAGCAGTTCTTC
TRBV5-1,TRBD1,-,TRBJ1-2,CASSLGTGSRDSGYTF,TGCGCCAGCAGCTTAGGGACAGGCAGTAGAGATTCTGGCTACACCTTC
TRBV24-1,-,-,TRBJ2-7,CATSGKPPGLGEQYF,TGTGCCACCAGTGGGAAACCCCCAGGATTGGGCGAGCAGTACTTC
TRBV3-1/TRBV3-2,-,-,TRBJ2-5,CASNKTGGETQYF,TGTGCCAGCAACAAGACGGGCGGAGAGACCCAGTACTTC
TRBV9,-,-,TRBJ1-5,CASSVGQFNQPQHF,TGTGCCAGCAGCGTAGGACAGTTTAATCAGCCCCAGCATTTT
TRBV6-2/TRBV6-3,TRBD2,-,TRBJ2-7,CASSYSRSAGRSYEQYF,TGTGCCAGCAGTTACTCGAGATCAGCGGGGCGTTCCTACGAGCAGTACTTC
TRBV27,-,-,TRBJ2-7,CASSRTSQRIEQYF,TGTGCCAGCAGTCGGACTTCACAGAGAATAGAGCAGTACTTC
TRBV30,-,once,TRBJ1-3,CAWSVMGSSGNTIYF,TGTGCCTGGAGTGTTATGGGTAGCTCTGGAAACACCATATATTTT
TRBV5-1,-,-,TRBJ1-6,CASSLDRWNSPLHF,TGCGCCAGCAGCTTGGACAGGTGGAATTCACCCCTCCACTTT
TRBV27,-,once,TRBJ2-7,CASSQTYQYF,TGTGCCAGCAGCCAAACTTACCAGTACTTC
TRBV7-2,TRBD1,few,TRBJ2-5,CASSSSTGQEQTQYF,TGTGCCAGCAGCTCCTCTACGGGACAGGAACAGACCCAGTACTTC
TRBV7-9,-,-,TRBJ1-5,CASSLVRGPGQNQPQHF,TGTGCCAGCAGCTTAGTACGGGGCCCCGGACAGAATCAGCCCCAGCATTTT
TRBV18,-,-,TRBJ2-1,CASSPRFLGYEQFF,TGTGCCAGCTCACCACGATTCCTAGGCTATGAGCAGTTCTTC
TRBV30,-,-,TRBJ1-6,CAWSRERDSPLHF,TGTGCCTGGAGTCGGGAAAGGGATTCACCCCTCCACTTT
TRBV3-1/TRBV3-2,-,-,TRBJ1-2,CASSQDRVGAGGGYTF,TGTGCCAGCAGCCAAGATCGGGTTGGGGCTGGGGGTGGCTACACCTTC
TRBV2,TRBD2,-,TRBJ2-3,CASSQRETADTQYF,TGTGCCAGCAGCCAGCGGGAGACTGCAGATACGCAGTATTTT
TRBV7-9,-,-,TRBJ1-5,CASSTGTTDQPQHF,TGTGCCAGCAGCACCGGGACAACCGATCAGCCCCAGCATTTT
TRBV7-9,-,-,TRBJ1-1,CASSLGRQGWDPKAFF,TGTGCCAGCAGCTTAGGACGGCAGGGTTGGGACCCCAAAGCTTTCTTT
TRBV10-2,-,-,TRBJ2-3,CASSESWGTSGTQYF,TGCGCCAGCAGTGAGTCATGGGGTACTAGTGGTACGCAGTATTTT
TRBV7-2,-,-,TRBJ2-2,CASSLYTGELFF,TGTGCCAGCAGCTTGTACACCGGGGAGCTGTTTTTT
TRBV7-9,TRBD1,-,TRBJ1-5,CASSDGTGRGQPQHF,TGTGCCAGCAGTGACGGGACAGGGAGAGGACAGCCCCAGCATTTT
TRBV28,TRBD1,once,TRBJ1-2,CASSSTASDRVDYGYTF,TGTGCCAGCAGTTCGACCGCATCGGACAGGGTGGACTATGGCTACACCTTC
TRBV5-1,TRBD1,-,TRBJ1-2,CASSSDRVGGGYTF,TGCGCCAGCAGCTCGGACAGGGTCGGGGGTGGCTACACCTTC
TRBV12-3/TRBV12-4,-,-,TRBJ1-1,CASSDIAEAFF,TGTGCCAGCAGTGACATTGCTGAAGCTTTCTTT
TRBV19,TRBD2,-,TRBJ2-3,CASSIPGRADTQYF,TGTGCCAGTAGTATCCCCGGGAGGGCAGATACGCAGTATTTT
TRBV30,-,-,TRBJ1-1,CAWRQGRYTEAFF,TGTGCCTGGAGACAGGGAAGATACACTGAAGCTTTCTTT
TRBV7-2,TRBD1,-,TRBJ1-5,CASSLVASTGTGGNQPQHF,TGTGCCAGCAGCTTAGTAGCATCTACCGGGACAGGGGGTAATCAGCCCCAGCATTTT
TRBV14,-,few,TRBJ2-2,CASSQDFYRTYPGELFF,TGTGCCAGCAGCCAAGATTTTTACAGGACTTATCCCGGGGAGCTGTTTTTT
TRBV9,TRBD1,-,TRBJ2-7,CASSPRTGSPYEQYF,TGTGCCAGCAGCCCAAGGACAGGGTCCCCCTACGAGCAGTACTTC
TRBV5-6,TRBD1,-,TRBJ2-1,CASSLGTGPYNEQFF,TGTGCCAGCAGCTTGGGGACAGGCCCCTACAATGAGCAGTTCTTC
TRBV7-9,TRBD1,once,TRBJ1-3,CASLKGAGNTIYF,TGTGCCAGCCTAAAGGGGGCCGGAAACACCATATATTTT
TRBV6-2/TRBV6-3,TRBD1,-,TRBJ1-5,CASTPTGTGGFFQPQHF,TGTGCCAGCACCCCGACGGGGACAGGGGGCTTCTTTCAGCCCCAGCATTTT